The 4 T cell receptor beta chains reported below all come from one sample, sequenced in a study of T cell responses to AZD1222 COVID-19 vaccine. The table came from immunoSEQ multiplex PCR; TCRdb's copy has only in-frame clones and leaves some out. Of 200,000 or so clones in the sample, roughly 92% were seen once. The specimen was peripheral blood, collected on day 0 of AZD1222 vaccination. The receptor source for this set is an adult in good health.

The chain couples TRBV25-1 to TRBJ2-5; D uncertain. Trimming stripped 3 bases from V and 2 bases from J, with 4 bases between. Germline V gives CDR1 MGHDK, CDR2 SYGVNS. The CDR3 sequence is 12 residues long. The CDR3 DNA reads as TGTGCCAGCAGTGACGGTCAAGAGACCCAGTACTTC. Its protein product is CASSDGQETQYF.

The chain links TRBV5-6 to TRBJ2-7; the match to TRBD1 covers 7 bases. Unmatched junction bases numbered 10, after V lost 5 bases and J lost 2 bases. This CDR3 spans 15 amino acids. Germline V gene data show CDR1 as SGHDT and CDR2 as YYEEEE. The CDR3: CASRKGTANTYEQYF. The CDR3 DNA reads TGTGCCAGCAGAAAGGGGACAGCGAATACCTACGAGCAGTACTTC.

The genes are TRBV6-5 and TRBJ1-5; D possibly corresponds to TRBD1 (5 bases). V was clipped by 2 bases and J by 5 bases, with 16 bases between them. The CDR3 is made up of 16 amino acids. CDR1 is MNHEY, CDR2 SVGAGI, per germline. The CDR3 reads CASSYVQASGDQPQHF. Written as DNA, the CDR3 is TGTGCCAGCAGTTACGTTCAGGCCTCGGGGGATCAGCCCCAGCATTTT.

This clone was picked up one time. This CDR3 is CASSATGTGNEKLFF. DNA of the CDR3: TGTGCCAGCAGCGCTACCGGGACAGGGAATGAAAAACTGTTTTTT. The chain employs TRBV2 and TRBJ1-4, with 9 bases fitting TRBD1. This CDR3 contains 15 residues. Germline loops: CDR1 SNHLY, CDR2 FYNNEI. Germline trimming cut 6 bases from V and 5 bases from J; bases unmatched to any gene: 7.